The T cell receptor beta chain under discussion was sequenced for a study of blood T cells in healthy people across ages. In the study overall: Template-switching capture recovered about one barcoded beta molecule per two T cells. Broader study findings: Roughly linearly, TCR beta diversity per million T cells fell as age increased. For the donors, CMV status was unknown and possibly confounded expanded clonotype changes. A strong correlation between TCR beta diversity and naive T cell percentage was seen.

This clonotype has more than one count but fewer than ten. Its antigen remains unknown. For the second PCR, which ran for 7 to 11 cycles, a sample-barcoded 5' primer and a J-beta primer mix were used. TCRdb redid the calling of the 5' RACE reads with MiXCR, one entry per CDR3 protein. The profile shows 1.5 million to 2 million distinct CDR3 sequences, less than 50% of them singletons. The CDR3 spans 15 residues. CDR1 MNHEY and CDR2 SVGEGT come from the germline V gene. Trimming took 6 bases from V and 3 from J, leaving 15 bases between them. This chain joins TRBV6-2 or TRBV6-3 and TRBJ2-1; D is possibly TRBD2 (6 bases). Sequencing input: blood. The sequence derives from a woman aged 40 to 50 in good health. The CDR3 DNA follows: TGTGCCAGCAGGCCAACTAGCAGGCGCTACAATGAGCAGTTCTTC. It yields the protein CASRPTSRRYNEQFF.